This T cell receptor (beta chain) was profiled in a study of blood T cell repertoires in COVID-19. Participants were aged about 18 to 100 years from approximately 23 US areas. Sequenced by immunoSEQ multiplex PCR; TCRdb stores in-frame clones only, minus some. The sample has roughly 290,000 clones, roughly 88% seen once. CDR1 and CDR2 from the germline V gene are MNHEY and SVGAGI. The germline V and J ends were trimmed by 7 bases and 5 bases, with 15 bases remaining between them. The CDR3 extends over 14 amino acids. This receptor was taken from a woman aged 25 to 39 who had recovered from COVID-19. The sequencing input was PBMCs or T cells enriched from blood (not recorded which). The chain has TRBV6-5 and TRBJ1-3; no clear D gene. As DNA, the CDR3 is TGTGCCAGCACCGATCGCACTTCCCGAAACACCATATATTTT. Amino acids: CASTDRTSRNTIYF.